A selection of T cell receptor beta chains follows, all from one sample in a study of vaccination effects on CD4 cells after COVID-19. TCRdb's copy holds only in-frame clones and misses some; the assay was immunoSEQ multiplex PCR. The sample shows about 76,000 clones, about 74% of them seen only once. Their recognized antigens are unknown. Specimen: CD4+ T cells from PBMCs cultured without peptide, collected before COVID-19 vaccination. These receptors came from a human donor who received a COVID-19 vaccine. Each CDR3 is given with its conserved first and last residue. The order of the fields is clone size, D gene, V gene, J gene, CDR3 protein, CDR3 DNA. D genes are given only for firm matches. Size tells how often a clone was seen (once, few, many) or the class of an expanded clone, and some rows leave it out.

size: -; D: -; V: TRBV6-6; J: TRBJ2-1; CDR3: CASSSQGYNEQFF; DNA: TGTGCCAGCAGTTCGCAGGGGTACAATGAGCAGTTCTTC
size: -; D: -; V: TRBV7-3; J: TRBJ1-2; CDR3: CASSLNYGYGYTF; DNA: TGTGCCAGCAGCTTAAATTACGGCTATGGCTACACCTTC
size: few; D: -; V: TRBV3-1/TRBV3-2; J: TRBJ2-1; CDR3: CASSQDYSLPYNEQFF; DNA: TGTGCCAGCAGCCAGGACTACTCTCTTCCCTACAATGAGCAGTTCTTC
size: -; D: TRBD2; V: TRBV9; J: TRBJ2-3; CDR3: CASSVTSGSSTDTQYF; DNA: TGTGCCAGCAGCGTGACTAGCGGGTCTAGCACAGATACGCAGTATTTT
size: -; D: -; V: TRBV11-3; J: TRBJ2-3; CDR3: CASRFWVAFEQYF; DNA: TGTGCCAGCAGGTTTTGGGTAGCATTTGAGCAGTATTTT
size: once; D: TRBD1; V: TRBV6-5; J: TRBJ1-1; CDR3: CASSDSGTANTEAFF; DNA: TGTGCCAGCAGCGATTCCGGGACAGCAAACACTGAAGCTTTCTTT
size: -; D: -; V: TRBV7-2; J: TRBJ2-6; CDR3: CASSPRVLGRANVLTF; DNA: TGTGCCAGCAGCCCCCGGGTCCTCGGTCGGGCCAACGTCCTGACTTTC
size: -; D: -; V: TRBV3-1/TRBV3-2; J: TRBJ1-5; CDR3: CASSGGARGQPQHF; DNA: TGTGCCAGCAGCGGAGGGGCAAGAGGTCAGCCCCAGCATTTT
size: -; D: -; V: TRBV21-1; J: TRBJ2-5; CDR3: CASSKIERGTGAGETQYF; DNA: TGTGCCAGCAGCAAAATAGAGAGGGGGACAGGGGCCGGGGAGACCCAGTACTTC
size: few; D: -; V: TRBV4-1; J: TRBJ1-4; CDR3: CASSQDRGSGGLFF; DNA: TGCGCCAGCAGCCAAGATCGGGGTTCGGGGGGACTGTTTTTT
size: -; D: TRBD1; V: TRBV14; J: TRBJ1-2; CDR3: CASSPGQGVVYGYTF; DNA: TGTGCCAGCAGCCCTGGACAGGGGGTTGTCTATGGCTACACCTTC
size: few; D: -; V: TRBV6-4; J: TRBJ2-1; CDR3: CASRATGSSYNEQFF; DNA: TGTGCCAGCAGAGCAACAGGGAGCTCCTACAATGAGCAGTTCTTC
size: -; D: -; V: TRBV10-3; J: TRBJ1-5; CDR3: CAISDRGQPQHF; DNA: TGTGCCATCAGTGATCGGGGTCAGCCCCAGCATTTT
size: once; D: TRBD1; V: TRBV30; J: TRBJ1-3; CDR3: CAWSGAGTGGNTIYF; DNA: TGTGCCTGGAGTGGGGCCGGGACAGGGGGAAACACCATATATTTT
size: -; D: -; V: TRBV28; J: TRBJ2-3; CDR3: CASSLATRARGWSTDTQYF; DNA: TGTGCCAGCAGTTTAGCCACGAGGGCCCGGGGCTGGAGCACAGATACGCAGTATTTT
size: -; D: -; V: TRBV10-2; J: TRBJ1-6; CDR3: CASSENGSPLHF; DNA: TGCGCCAGCAGTGAGAATGGTTCACCCCTCCACTTT
size: -; D: -; V: TRBV30; J: TRBJ1-1; CDR3: CAWRTERNTEAFF; DNA: TGTGCCTGGAGGACAGAGAGGAACACTGAAGCTTTCTTT
size: -; D: TRBD1; V: TRBV10-2; J: TRBJ2-2; CDR3: CASKTGTGVPGELFF; DNA: TGCGCCAGCAAAACCGGGACAGGGGTACCCGGGGAGCTGTTTTTT
size: -; D: -; V: TRBV7-6; J: TRBJ2-5; CDR3: CASASMGTQYF; DNA: TGTGCCAGCGCCTCCATGGGGACCCAGTACTTC
size: -; D: TRBD1; V: TRBV15; J: TRBJ1-1; CDR3: CATSAEQGAAEAFF; DNA: TGTGCCACCAGCGCCGAACAGGGGGCAGCTGAAGCTTTCTTT
size: -; D: TRBD1; V: TRBV29-1; J: TRBJ2-1; CDR3: CSVTGLAEQFF; DNA: TGCAGCGTGACAGGGTTGGCTGAGCAGTTCTTC
size: -; D: TRBD1; V: TRBV5-5; J: TRBJ2-3; CDR3: CASSLRRQGNSDTQYF; DNA: TGTGCCAGCAGCTTGCGGCGACAGGGGAATTCCGATACGCAGTATTTT
size: once; D: -; V: TRBV18; J: TRBJ2-6; CDR3: CASSPFGSGANVLTF; DNA: TGTGCCAGCTCACCATTTGGCTCTGGGGCCAACGTCCTGACTTTC
size: -; D: -; V: TRBV5-5; J: TRBJ1-3; CDR3: CASSLMGVSGNTIYF; DNA: TGTGCCAGCAGCTTGATGGGGGTCTCTGGAAACACCATATATTTT
size: -; D: TRBD2; V: TRBV5-4; J: TRBJ2-3; CDR3: CASTSGAGDKDTQYF; DNA: TGTGCCAGCACCTCCGGGGCGGGGGATAAAGATACGCAGTATTTT
size: -; D: TRBD1; V: TRBV2; J: TRBJ1-4; CDR3: CASLFFKVQGRVEKLFF; DNA: TGTGCCAGCCTCTTTTTTAAAGTACAGGGGCGGGTTGAAAAACTGTTTTTT
size: -; D: TRBD2; V: TRBV5-8; J: TRBJ2-5; CDR3: CASPGRPGGPPTQETQYF; DNA: TGTGCCAGCCCTGGCCGGCCGGGGGGTCCACCAACTCAAGAGACCCAGTACTTC
size: -; D: -; V: TRBV7-9; J: TRBJ2-1; CDR3: CASSLAGADEQFF; DNA: TGTGCCAGCAGCTTAGCCGGGGCAGATGAGCAGTTCTTC
size: -; D: TRBD2; V: TRBV7-2; J: TRBJ2-2; CDR3: CASSLLAGGTGELFF; DNA: TGTGCCAGCAGCTTGCTGGCGGGGGGCACCGGGGAGCTGTTTTTT
size: -; D: -; V: TRBV6-5; J: TRBJ1-2; CDR3: CASSPEGGGVGYTF; DNA: TGTGCCAGCAGTCCTGAGGGCGGGGGGGTTGGCTACACCTTC
size: -; D: -; V: TRBV7-2; J: TRBJ1-4; CDR3: CASSFWDGGEKLFF; DNA: TGTGCCAGCAGCTTCTGGGACGGCGGGGAAAAACTGTTTTTT
size: -; D: -; V: TRBV15; J: TRBJ2-5; CDR3: CATSRDWGGETQYF; DNA: TGTGCCACCAGCAGAGATTGGGGTGGAGAGACCCAGTACTTC
size: -; D: -; V: TRBV5-1; J: TRBJ2-3; CDR3: CASSLEGGGDTQYF; DNA: TGCGCCAGCAGCTTGGAGGGTGGGGGGGATACGCAGTATTTT
size: -; D: TRBD1; V: TRBV19; J: TRBJ1-1; CDR3: CASRLNRGPWTEAFF; DNA: TGTGCCAGTAGACTAAACAGGGGGCCTTGGACTGAAGCTTTCTTT
size: -; D: -; V: TRBV7-9; J: TRBJ1-1; CDR3: CASSYRDTNTEAFF; DNA: TGTGCCAGCAGCTATCGGGACACCAACACTGAAGCTTTCTTT
size: -; D: TRBD1; V: TRBV10-2; J: TRBJ1-5; CDR3: CASSAGDRGQHF; DNA: TGCGCCAGCAGTGCAGGGGACAGGGGACAGCATTTT
size: -; D: TRBD1; V: TRBV4-2; J: TRBJ1-2; CDR3: CASSLADREGDGYTF; DNA: TGTGCCAGCAGCCTTGCCGACAGGGAGGGAGATGGCTACACCTTC
size: -; D: TRBD2; V: TRBV10-1; J: TRBJ2-6; CDR3: CASSEGGAGANVLTF; DNA: TGCGCCAGCAGTGAGGGGGGGGCTGGGGCCAACGTCCTGACTTTC
size: -; D: -; V: TRBV7-3; J: TRBJ1-3; CDR3: CASSSKQDTTIYF; DNA: TGTGCCAGCAGCTCCAAACAGGATACCACCATATATTTT
size: -; D: -; V: TRBV19; J: TRBJ2-2; CDR3: CASSEGTQNTGELFF; DNA: TGTGCCAGTAGTGAAGGGACACAGAACACCGGGGAGCTGTTTTTT
size: -; D: TRBD2; V: TRBV29-1; J: TRBJ2-2; CDR3: CSVRTSGGAGELFF; DNA: TGCAGCGTTCGTACTAGCGGGGGGGCCGGGGAGCTGTTTTTT